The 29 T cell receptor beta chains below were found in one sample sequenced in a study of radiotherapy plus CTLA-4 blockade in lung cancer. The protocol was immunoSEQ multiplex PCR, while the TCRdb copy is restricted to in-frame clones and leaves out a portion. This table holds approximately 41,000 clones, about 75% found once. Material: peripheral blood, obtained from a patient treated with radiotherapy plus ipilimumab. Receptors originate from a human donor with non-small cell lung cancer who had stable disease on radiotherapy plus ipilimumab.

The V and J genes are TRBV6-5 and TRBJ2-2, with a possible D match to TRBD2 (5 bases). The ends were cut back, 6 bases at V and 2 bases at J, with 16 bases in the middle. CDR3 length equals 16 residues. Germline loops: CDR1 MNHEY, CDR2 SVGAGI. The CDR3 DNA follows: TGTGCCAGCAGCTACCGCCCGGACTCCAACACCGGGGAGCTGTTTTTT. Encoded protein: CASSYRPDSNTGELFF.

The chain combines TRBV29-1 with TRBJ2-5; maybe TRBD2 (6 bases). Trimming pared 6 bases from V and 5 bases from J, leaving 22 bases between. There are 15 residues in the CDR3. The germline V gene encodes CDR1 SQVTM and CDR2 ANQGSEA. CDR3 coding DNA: TGCAGCGTCCAACCTACGGAGGGCGTTCGGGAGACCCAGTACTTC. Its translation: CSVQPTEGVRETQYF.

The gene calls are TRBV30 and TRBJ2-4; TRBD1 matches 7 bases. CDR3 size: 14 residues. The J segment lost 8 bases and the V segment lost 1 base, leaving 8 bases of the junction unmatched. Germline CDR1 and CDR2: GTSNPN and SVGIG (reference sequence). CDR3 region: CAWSAGPTGDIQYF. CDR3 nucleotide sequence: TGTGCCTGGAGTGCGGGACCAACAGGGGACATTCAGTACTTC. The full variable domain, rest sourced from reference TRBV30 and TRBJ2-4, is SQTIHQWPATLVQPVGSPLSLECTVEGTSNPNLYWYRQAAGRGLQLLFYSVGIGQISSEVPQNLSASRPQDRQFILSSKKLLLSDSGFYLCAWSAGPTGDIQYFGAGTRLSVL.

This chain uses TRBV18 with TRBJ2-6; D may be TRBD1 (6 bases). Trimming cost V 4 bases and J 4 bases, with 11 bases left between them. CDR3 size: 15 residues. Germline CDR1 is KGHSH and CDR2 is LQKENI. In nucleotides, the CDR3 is TGTGCCAGCTCACTCACAGGGCCCGGGGCCAACGTCCTGACTTTC. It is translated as CASSLTGPGANVLTF.

CDR3 region: CASSLESTAPLHF. The CDR3, as DNA: TGCGCCAGCAGCTTGGAAAGTACGGCACCCCTCCACTTT. The chain joins TRBV5-1 to TRBJ1-6; D not certain. Trimming took off 0 bases at V and 11 bases at J, with 9 bases between the two ends. Germline lookup yields CDR1 SGHRS and CDR2 YFSETQ. The CDR3 has 13 amino acids.

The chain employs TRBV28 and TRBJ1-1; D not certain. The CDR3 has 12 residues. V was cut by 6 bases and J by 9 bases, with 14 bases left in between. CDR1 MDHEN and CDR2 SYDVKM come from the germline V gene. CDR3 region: CASSPDKLQAFF. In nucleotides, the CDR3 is TGTGCCAGCAGCCCCGATAAGCTTCAAGCTTTCTTT.

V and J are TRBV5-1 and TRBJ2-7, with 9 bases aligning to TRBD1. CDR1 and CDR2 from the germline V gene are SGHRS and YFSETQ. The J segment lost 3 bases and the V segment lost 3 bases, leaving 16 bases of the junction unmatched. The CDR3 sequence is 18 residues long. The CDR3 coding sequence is TGCGCCAGCAGCTCCTTACCCTCGGGACAGGGTCTTTTCTACGAGCAGTACTTC. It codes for CASSSLPSGQGLFYEQYF.

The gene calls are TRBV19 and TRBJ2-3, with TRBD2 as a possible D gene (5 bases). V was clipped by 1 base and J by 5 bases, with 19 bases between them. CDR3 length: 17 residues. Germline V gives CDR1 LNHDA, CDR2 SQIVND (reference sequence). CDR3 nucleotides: TGTGCCAGTAGTATAGGGGGTGGTTTACTAGGTCAAGATACGCAGTATTTT. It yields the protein CASSIGGGLLGQDTQYF.

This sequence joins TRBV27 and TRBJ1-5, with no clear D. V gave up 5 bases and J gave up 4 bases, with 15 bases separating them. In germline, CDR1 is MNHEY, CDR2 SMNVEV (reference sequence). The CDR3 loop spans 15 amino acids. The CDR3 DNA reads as TGTGCCAGCAGTCCCCTCGCCGGAGGTAATCAGCCCCAGCATTTT. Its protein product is CASSPLAGGNQPQHF.

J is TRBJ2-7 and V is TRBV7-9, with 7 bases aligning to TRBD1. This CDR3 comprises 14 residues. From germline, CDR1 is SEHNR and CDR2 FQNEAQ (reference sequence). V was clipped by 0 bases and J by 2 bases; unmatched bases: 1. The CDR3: CASSLAGTAYEQYF. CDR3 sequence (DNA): TGTGCCAGCAGCTTAGCCGGGACAGCCTACGAGCAGTACTTC.

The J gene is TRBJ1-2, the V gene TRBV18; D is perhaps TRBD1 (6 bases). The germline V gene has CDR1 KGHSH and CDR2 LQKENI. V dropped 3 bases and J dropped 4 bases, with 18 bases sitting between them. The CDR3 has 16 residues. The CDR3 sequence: CASSPSPYREPYGYTF. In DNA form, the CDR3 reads TGTGCCAGCTCACCTTCTCCCTACAGGGAGCCCTATGGCTACACCTTC. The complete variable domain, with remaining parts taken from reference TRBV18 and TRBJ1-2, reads NAGVMQNPRHLVRRRGQEARLRCSPMKGHSHVYWYRQLPEEGLKFMVYLQKENIIDESGMPKERFSAEFPKEGPSILRIQQVVRGDSAAYFCASSPSPYREPYGYTFGSGTRLTVV.

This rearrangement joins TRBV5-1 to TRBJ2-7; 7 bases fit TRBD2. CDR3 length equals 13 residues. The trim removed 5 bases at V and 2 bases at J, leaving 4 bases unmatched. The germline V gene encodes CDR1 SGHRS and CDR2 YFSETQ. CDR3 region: CASSREGTYEQYF. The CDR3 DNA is TGCGCCAGCAGTAGGGAGGGGACCTACGAGCAGTACTTC. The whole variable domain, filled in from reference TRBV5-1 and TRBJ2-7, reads KAGVTQTPRYLIKTRGQQVTLSCSPISGHRSVSWYQQTPGQGLQFLFEYFSETQRNKGNFPGRFSGRQFSNSRSEMNVSTLELGDSALYLCASSREGTYEQYFGPGTRLTVT.

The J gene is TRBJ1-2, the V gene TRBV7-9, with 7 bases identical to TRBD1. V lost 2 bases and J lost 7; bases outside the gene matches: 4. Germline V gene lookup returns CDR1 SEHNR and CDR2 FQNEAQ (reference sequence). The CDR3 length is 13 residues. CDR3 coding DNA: TGTGCCAGCAGCTTACCCAGGGGGTTTGGCTACACCTTC. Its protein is CASSLPRGFGYTF.

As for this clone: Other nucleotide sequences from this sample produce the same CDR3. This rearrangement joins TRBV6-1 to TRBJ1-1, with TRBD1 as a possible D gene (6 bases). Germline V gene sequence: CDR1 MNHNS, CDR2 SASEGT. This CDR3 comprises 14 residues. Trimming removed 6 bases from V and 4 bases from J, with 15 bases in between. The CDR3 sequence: CASSTTGKATEAFF. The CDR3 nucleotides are TGTGCCAGCAGCACAACAGGGAAAGCCACTGAAGCTTTCTTT.

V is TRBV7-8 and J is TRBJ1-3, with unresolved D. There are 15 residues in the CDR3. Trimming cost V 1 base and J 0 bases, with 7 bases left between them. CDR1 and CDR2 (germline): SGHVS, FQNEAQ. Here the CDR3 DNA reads TGTGCCAGCAGCTTAGACAGATCCTCTGGAAACACCATATATTTT. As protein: CASSLDRSSGNTIYF.

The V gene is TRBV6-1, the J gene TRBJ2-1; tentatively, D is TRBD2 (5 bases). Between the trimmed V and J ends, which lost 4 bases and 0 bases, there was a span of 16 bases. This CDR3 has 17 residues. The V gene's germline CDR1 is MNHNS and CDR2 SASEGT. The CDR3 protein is CASSANSGRSSYNEQFF. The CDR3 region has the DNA TGTGCCAGCAGTGCGAACAGCGGCCGGAGCTCCTACAATGAGCAGTTCTTC.

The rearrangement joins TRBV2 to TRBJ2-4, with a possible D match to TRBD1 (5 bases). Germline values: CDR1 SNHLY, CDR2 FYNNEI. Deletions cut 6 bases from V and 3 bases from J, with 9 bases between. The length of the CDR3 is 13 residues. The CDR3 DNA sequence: TGTGCCAGCAGGGACGACAGCAAAAACATTCAGTACTTC. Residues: CASRDDSKNIQYF. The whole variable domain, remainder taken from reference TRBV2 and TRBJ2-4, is EPEVTQTPSHQVTQMGQEVILRCVPISNHLYFYWYRQILGQKVEFLVSFYNNEISEKSEIFDDQFSVERPDGSNFTLKIRSTKLEDSAMYFCASRDDSKNIQYFGAGTRLSVL.

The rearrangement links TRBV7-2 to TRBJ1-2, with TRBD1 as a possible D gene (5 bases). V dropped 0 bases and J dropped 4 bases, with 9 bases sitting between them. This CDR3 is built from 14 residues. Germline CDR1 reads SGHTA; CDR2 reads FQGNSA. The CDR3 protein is CASSLALQAYGYTF. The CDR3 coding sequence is TGTGCCAGCAGCTTAGCGCTACAGGCCTATGGCTACACCTTC.

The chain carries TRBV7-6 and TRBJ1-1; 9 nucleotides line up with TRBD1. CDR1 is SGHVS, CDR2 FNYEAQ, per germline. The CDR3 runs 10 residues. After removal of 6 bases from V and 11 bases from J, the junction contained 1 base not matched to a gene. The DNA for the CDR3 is TGTGCCAGCAGTGGACAGGGGGCTTTCTTT. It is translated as CASSGQGAFF.

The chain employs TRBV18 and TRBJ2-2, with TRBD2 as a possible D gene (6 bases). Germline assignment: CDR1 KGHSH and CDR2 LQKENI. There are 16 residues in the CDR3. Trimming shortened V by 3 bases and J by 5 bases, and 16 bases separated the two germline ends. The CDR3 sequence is CASSPADSRGTGELFF. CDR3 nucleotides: TGTGCCAGCTCACCCGCGGACTCCCGGGGGACCGGGGAGCTGTTTTTT.

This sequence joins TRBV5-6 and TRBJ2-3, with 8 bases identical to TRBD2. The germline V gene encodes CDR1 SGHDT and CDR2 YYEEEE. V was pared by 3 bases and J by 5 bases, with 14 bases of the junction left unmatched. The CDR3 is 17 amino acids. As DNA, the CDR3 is TGTGCCAGCAGCTCGAACTTTTACGGGGGGGCGGTAGATACGCAGTATTTT. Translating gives CASSSNFYGGAVDTQYF.

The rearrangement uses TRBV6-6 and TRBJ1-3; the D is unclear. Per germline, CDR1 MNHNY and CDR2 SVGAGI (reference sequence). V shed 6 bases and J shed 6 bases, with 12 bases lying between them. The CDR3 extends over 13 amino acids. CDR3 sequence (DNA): TGTGCCAGCAGATCCCTGGGCCCAAACACCATATATTTT. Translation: CASRSLGPNTIYF.

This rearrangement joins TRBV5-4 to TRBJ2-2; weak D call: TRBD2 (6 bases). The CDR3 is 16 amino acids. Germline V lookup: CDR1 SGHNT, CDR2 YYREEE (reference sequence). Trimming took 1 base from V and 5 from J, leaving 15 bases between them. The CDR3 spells CASSLYRAGGTGELFF. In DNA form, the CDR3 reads TGTGCCAGCAGCTTGTATAGAGCAGGAGGGACCGGGGAGCTGTTTTTT.

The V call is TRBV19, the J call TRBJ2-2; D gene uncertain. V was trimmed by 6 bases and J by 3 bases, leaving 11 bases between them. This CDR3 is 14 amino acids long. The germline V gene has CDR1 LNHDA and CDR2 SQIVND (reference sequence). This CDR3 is CASSPGPHTGELFF. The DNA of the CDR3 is TGTGCCAGTAGCCCTGGGCCTCACACCGGGGAGCTGTTTTTT. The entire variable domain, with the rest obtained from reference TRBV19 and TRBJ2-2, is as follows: DGGITQSPKYLFRKEGQNVTLSCEQNLNHDAMYWYRQDPGQGLRLIYYSQIVNDFQKGDIAEGYSVSREKKESFPLTVTSAQKNPTAFYLCASSPGPHTGELFFGEGSRLTVL.

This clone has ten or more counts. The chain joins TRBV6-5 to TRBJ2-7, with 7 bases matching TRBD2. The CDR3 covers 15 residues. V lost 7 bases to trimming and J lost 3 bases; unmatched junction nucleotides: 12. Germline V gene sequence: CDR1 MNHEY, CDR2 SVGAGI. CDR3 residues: CASKTRGGRIYEQYF. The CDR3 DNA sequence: TGTGCCAGCAAAACGAGGGGAGGGAGAATCTACGAGCAGTACTTC.

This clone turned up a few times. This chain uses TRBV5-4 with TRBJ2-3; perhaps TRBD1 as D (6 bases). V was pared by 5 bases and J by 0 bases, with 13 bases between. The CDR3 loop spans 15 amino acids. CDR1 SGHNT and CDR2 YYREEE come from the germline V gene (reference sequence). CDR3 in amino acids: CASSSGQSSTDTQYF. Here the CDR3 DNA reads TGTGCCAGCAGTTCTGGACAGAGTAGCACAGATACGCAGTATTTT.

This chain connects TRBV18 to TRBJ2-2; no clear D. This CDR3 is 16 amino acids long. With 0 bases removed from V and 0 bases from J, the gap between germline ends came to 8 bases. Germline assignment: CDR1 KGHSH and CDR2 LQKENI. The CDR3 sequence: CASSPPSRANTGELFF. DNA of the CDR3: TGTGCCAGCTCACCACCGAGTCGCGCGAACACCGGGGAGCTGTTTTTT. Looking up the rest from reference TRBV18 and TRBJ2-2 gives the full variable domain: NAGVMQNPRHLVRRRGQEARLRCSPMKGHSHVYWYRQLPEEGLKFMVYLQKENIIDESGMPKERFSAEFPKEGPSILRIQQVVRGDSAAYFCASSPPSRANTGELFFGEGSRLTVL.

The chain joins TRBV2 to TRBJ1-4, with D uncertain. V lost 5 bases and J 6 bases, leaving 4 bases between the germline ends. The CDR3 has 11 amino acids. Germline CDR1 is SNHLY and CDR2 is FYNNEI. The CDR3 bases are TGTGCCAGCAGTTACTATGAAAAACTGTTTTTT. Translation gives CASSYYEKLFF. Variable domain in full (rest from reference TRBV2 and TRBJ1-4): EPEVTQTPSHQVTQMGQEVILRCVPISNHLYFYWYRQILGQKVEFLVSFYNNEISEKSEIFDDQFSVERPDGSNFTLKIRSTKLEDSAMYFCASSYYEKLFFGSGTQLSVL.

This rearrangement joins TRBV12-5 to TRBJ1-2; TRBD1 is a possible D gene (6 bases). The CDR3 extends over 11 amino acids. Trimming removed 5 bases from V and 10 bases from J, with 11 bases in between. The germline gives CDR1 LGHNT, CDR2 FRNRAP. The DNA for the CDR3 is TGTGCTAGTGGTAGGACAGAGTTCTACACCTTC. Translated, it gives CASGRTEFYTF. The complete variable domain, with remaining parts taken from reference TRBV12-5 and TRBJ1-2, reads DARVTQTPRHKVTEMGQEVTMRCQPILGHNTVFWYRQTMMQGLELLAYFRNRAPLDDSGMPKDRFSAEMPDATLATLKIQPSEPRDSAVYFCASGRTEFYTFGSGTRLTVV.